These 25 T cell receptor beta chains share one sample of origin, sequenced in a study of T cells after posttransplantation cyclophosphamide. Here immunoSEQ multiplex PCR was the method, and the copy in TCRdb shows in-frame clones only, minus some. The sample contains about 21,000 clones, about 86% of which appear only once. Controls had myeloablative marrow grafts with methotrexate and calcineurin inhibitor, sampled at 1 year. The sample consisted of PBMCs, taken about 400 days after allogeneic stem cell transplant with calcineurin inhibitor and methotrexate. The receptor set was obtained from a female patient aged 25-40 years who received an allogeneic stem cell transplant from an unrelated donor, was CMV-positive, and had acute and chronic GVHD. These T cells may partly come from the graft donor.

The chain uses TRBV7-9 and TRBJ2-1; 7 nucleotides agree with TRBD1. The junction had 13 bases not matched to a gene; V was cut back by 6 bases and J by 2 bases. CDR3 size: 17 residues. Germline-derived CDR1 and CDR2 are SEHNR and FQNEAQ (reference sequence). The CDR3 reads CASSQDSGTVPYNEQFF. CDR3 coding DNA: TGTGCCAGCAGTCAAGACTCCGGGACAGTTCCCTACAATGAGCAGTTCTTC.

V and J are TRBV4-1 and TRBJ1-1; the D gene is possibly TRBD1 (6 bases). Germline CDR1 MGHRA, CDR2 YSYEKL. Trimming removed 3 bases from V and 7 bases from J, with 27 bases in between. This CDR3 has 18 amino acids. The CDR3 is CASSQVVGVGTLRLEAFF. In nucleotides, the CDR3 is TGCGCCAGCAGCCAGGTGGTAGGGGTGGGGACACTTCGCCTTGAAGCTTTCTTT.

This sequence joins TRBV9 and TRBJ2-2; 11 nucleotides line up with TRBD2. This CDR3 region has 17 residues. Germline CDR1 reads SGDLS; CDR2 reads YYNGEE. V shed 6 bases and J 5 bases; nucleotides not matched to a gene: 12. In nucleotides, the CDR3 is TGTGCCAGCACCAATGACGGGCTAGCGGGAGGTACCGGGGAGCTGTTTTTT. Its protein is CASTNDGLAGGTGELFF.

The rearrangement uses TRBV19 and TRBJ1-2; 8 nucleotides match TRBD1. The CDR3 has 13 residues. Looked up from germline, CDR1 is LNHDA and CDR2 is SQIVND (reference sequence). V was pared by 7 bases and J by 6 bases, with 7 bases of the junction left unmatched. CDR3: CASKATGADGYTF. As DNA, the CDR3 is TGTGCCAGTAAAGCGACAGGGGCGGATGGCTACACCTTC.

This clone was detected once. This CDR3 is CASSLPVFGGNQPQHF. In DNA, the CDR3 is TGTGCCAGCAGTTTACCAGTCTTTGGTGGCAATCAGCCCCAGCATTTT. This chain links TRBV28 with TRBJ1-5; D is unresolved. Germline assignment: CDR1 MDHEN and CDR2 SYDVKM. V gave up 2 bases and J gave up 2 bases, with 13 bases separating them. The CDR3 has 16 amino acids.

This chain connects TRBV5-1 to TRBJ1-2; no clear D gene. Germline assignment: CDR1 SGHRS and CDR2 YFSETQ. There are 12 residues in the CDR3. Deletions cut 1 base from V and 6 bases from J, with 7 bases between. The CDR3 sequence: CASSLWEDGYTF. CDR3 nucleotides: TGCGCCAGCAGCTTGTGGGAGGATGGCTACACCTTC.

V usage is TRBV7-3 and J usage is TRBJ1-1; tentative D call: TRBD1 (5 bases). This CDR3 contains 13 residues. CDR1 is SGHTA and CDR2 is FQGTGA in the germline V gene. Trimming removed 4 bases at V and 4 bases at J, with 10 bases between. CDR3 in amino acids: CASSSQGGTEAFF. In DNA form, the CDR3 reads TGTGCCAGCAGCTCCCAGGGCGGCACTGAAGCTTTCTTT.

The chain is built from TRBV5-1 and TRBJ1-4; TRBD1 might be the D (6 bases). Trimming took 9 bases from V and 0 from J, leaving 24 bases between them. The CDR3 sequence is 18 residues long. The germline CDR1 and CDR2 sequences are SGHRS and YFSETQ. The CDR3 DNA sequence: TGCGCCAACCCCTCGGACAGAACGAACCCAACAACTAATGAAAAACTGTTTTTT. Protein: CANPSDRTNPTTNEKLFF.

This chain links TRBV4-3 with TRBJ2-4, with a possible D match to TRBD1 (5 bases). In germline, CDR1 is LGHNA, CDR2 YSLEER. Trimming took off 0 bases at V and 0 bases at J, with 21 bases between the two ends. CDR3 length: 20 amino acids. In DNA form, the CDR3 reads TGCGCCAGCAGCCAAGATTCTCTACAGGCCTTGATCCCAGCCAAAAACATTCAGTACTTC. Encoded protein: CASSQDSLQALIPAKNIQYF.

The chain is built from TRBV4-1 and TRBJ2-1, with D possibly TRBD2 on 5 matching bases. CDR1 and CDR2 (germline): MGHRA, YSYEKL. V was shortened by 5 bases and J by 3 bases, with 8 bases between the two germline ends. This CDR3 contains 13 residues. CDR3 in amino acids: CASSFRDYNEQFF. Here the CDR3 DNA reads TGCGCCAGCAGCTTCCGGGACTACAATGAGCAGTTCTTC.

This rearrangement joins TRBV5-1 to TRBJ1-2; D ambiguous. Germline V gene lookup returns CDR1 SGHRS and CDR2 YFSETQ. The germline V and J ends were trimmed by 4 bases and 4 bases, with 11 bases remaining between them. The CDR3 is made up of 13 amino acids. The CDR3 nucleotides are TGCGCCAGCAGCCAGGACGGAGGCTATGGCTACACCTTC. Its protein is CASSQDGGYGYTF.

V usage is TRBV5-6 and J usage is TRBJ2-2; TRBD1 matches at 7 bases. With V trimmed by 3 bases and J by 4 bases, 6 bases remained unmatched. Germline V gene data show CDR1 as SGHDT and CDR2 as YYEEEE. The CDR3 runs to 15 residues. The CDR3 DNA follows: TGTGCCAGCAGCTACCGGGACAGAAGCACCGGGGAGCTGTTTTTT. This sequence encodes CASSYRDRSTGELFF. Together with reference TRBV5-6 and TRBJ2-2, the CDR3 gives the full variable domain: DAGVTQSPTHLIKTRGQQVTLRCSPKSGHDTVSWYQQALGQGPQFIFQYYEEEERQRGNFPDRFSGHQFPNYSSELNVNALLLGDSALYLCASSYRDRSTGELFFGEGSRLTVL.

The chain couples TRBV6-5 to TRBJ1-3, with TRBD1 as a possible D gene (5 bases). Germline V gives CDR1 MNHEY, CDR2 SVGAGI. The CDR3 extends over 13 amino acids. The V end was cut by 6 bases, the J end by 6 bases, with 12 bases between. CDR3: CASRQTDKNTIYF. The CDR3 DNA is TGTGCCAGCAGGCAGACAGACAAAAACACCATATATTTT.

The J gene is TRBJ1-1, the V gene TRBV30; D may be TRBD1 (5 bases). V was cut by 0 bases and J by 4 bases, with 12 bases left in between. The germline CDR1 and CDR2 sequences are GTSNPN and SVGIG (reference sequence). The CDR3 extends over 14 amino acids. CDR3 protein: CAWSVWGGGTEAFF. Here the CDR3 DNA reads TGTGCCTGGAGTGTTTGGGGCGGGGGCACTGAAGCTTTCTTT.

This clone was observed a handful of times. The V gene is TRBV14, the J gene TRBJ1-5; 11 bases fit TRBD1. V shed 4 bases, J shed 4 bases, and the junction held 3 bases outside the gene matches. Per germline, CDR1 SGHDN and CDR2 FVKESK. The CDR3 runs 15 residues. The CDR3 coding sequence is TGTGCCAGCAGCCCCCGGGACAGGGGGAATCAGCCCCAGCATTTT. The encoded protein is CASSPRDRGNQPQHF.

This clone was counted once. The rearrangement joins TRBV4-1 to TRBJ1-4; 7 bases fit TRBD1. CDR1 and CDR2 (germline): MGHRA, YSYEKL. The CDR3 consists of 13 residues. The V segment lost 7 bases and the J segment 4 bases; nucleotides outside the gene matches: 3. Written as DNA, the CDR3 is TGCGCCAGCAAGGGACAGTTTAATGAAAAACTGTTTTTT. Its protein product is CASKGQFNEKLFF.

Here the CDR3 reads CASSQLTRDTEAFF. The CDR3 DNA sequence: TGCGCCAGCAGCCAATTGACGCGGGACACTGAAGCTTTCTTT. This chain uses TRBV4-3 with TRBJ1-1; D ambiguous. From germline, CDR1 is LGHNA and CDR2 YSLEER. V was clipped by 2 bases and J by 3 bases, with 10 bases between them. This CDR3 has 14 residues.

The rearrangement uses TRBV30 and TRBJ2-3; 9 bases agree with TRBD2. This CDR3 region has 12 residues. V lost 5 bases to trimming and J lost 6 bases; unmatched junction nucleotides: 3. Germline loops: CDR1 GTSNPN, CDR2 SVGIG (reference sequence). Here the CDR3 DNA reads TGTGCCTGGGCGGGAGGGCCCGATACGCAGTATTTT. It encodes CAWAGGPDTQYF.

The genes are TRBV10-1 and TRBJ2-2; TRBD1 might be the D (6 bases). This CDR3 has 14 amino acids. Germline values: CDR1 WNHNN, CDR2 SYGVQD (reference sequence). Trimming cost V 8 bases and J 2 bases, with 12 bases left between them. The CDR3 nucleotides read TGCGCCAGCTCAGGGGCCCTCAACACCGGGGAGCTGTTTTTT. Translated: CASSGALNTGELFF.

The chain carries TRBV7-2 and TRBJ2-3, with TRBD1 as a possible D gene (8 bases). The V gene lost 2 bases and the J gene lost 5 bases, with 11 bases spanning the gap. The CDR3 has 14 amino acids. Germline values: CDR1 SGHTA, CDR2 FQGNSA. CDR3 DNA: TGTGCCAGCAGCTTAAACAGGGGGGGAGATACGCAGTATTTT. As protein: CASSLNRGGDTQYF.

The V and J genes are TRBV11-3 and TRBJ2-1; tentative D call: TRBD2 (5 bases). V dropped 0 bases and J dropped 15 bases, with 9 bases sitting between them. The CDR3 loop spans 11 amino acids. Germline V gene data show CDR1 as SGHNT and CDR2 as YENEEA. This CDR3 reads CASSLDEGLFF. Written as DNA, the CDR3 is TGTGCCAGCAGCTTAGACGAGGGCTTGTTCTTC.

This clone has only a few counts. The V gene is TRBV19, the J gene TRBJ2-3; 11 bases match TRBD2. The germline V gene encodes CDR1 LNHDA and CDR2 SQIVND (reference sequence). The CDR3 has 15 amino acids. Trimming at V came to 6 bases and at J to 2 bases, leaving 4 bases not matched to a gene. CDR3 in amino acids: CASSLAGGYTDTQYF. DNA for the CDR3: TGTGCCAGTAGCTTAGCGGGGGGGTACACAGATACGCAGTATTTT.

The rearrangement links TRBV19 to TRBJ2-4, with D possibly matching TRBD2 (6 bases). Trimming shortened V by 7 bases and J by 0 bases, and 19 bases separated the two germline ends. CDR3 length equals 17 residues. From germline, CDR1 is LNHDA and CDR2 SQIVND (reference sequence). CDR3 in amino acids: CASTSPFGGAAKNIQYF. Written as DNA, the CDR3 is TGTGCCAGTACCTCCCCCTTCGGAGGGGCAGCCAAAAACATTCAGTACTTC.

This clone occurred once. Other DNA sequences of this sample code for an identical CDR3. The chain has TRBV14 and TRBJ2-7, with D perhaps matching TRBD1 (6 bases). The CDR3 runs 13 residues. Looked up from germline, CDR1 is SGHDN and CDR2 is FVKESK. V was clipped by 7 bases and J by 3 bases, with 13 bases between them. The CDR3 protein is CASTRAGDYEQYF. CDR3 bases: TGTGCCAGCACCAGGGCAGGGGACTACGAGCAGTACTTC.

DNA of the CDR3: TGCGCCAGCACCGATCGGGACAGGTATTATGGCTACACCTTC. Its translation: CASTDRDRYYGYTF. This chain connects TRBV5-1 to TRBJ1-2; TRBD1 matches at 8 bases. In germline, CDR1 is SGHRS, CDR2 YFSETQ. Unmatched junction bases numbered 9, after V lost 6 bases and J lost 5 bases. The CDR3 is made up of 14 amino acids.